Listed here is a single TCR beta chain. This clone was recorded once. Its antigen is still unknown. The input lacks base qualities; no much larger clone sits a single base away. V was cut back by 1 base and J by 1 base, leaving a gap of 11 bases between them. The germline V gene gives CDR1 as SGHTA and CDR2 as FQGNSA. There are 16 amino acids in the CDR3, from cysteine to phenylalanine inclusive. CDR3 DNA only is kept here, 48 bases in frame from base 1. This sample was taken from a study of blood T cell repertoires in COVID-19 (TCRdb year 2020). The study in broad terms: The collaborator samples originated in the United States, Italy and Spain and spanned the acute and convalescent phases of COVID-19. The material from the prospective study consisted of cDNA or gDNA derived from T cells, B-cell-depleted T cells, or PBMCs. The dataset comprised deeply sampled blood TCRbeta repertoires from subjects exposed to, actively infected with, or recovered from COVID-19. The repertoires were released in a freely available public database meant as a resource for research on the immune response to SARS-CoV-2. The samples were drawn from two sources: the first 160 participants of the ongoing ImmuneRACE study, and fewer than 1,500 subjects contributed by 6 global collaborators. The sample metadata nearly always contained a de-identified subject ID, COVID-19 status, age in years and sex. HLA class I and class II types, where available, came from metadata supplied by the sample provider rather than from assay-based typing.

Results the study describes overall, beyond this receptor: The amount of clinical and demographic metadata varied by source and participant and was provided uncurated.

TCRbeta CDR3 regions were amplified from genomic DNA by means of the immunoSEQ Assay, a bias-controlled multiplex PCR. Regarding the original processing steps: The number of nucleated cells in each sample was estimated from the amplification of reference gene primers within the assay. To quantify the absolute abundance of each unique TCRbeta CDR3 rearrangement, sequence reads were collapsed and filtered. For each sample, productive Simpson clonality was calculated by taking the square root of Simpson's diversity index across productive rearrangements. This immuneACCESS table, as held by TCRdb, lists in-frame sequences with V and J called but not all clones. Of the missing ones, under half trace to an unresolved V gene in checked studies; the others have no known cause. V and J calls and clone size are as listed in that table; D and trimming were resolved from the DNA. Present in this sample are 120,000 or so clones, roughly 80% of which were seen just once. 5.5% to 7% of the sample goes to the ten largest clones.

The collaborating institutions used their own protocols to collect whole blood in K2EDTA tubes. Collaborator samples were shipped for TCRbeta analysis as frozen whole blood, isolated PBMCs, or DNA extracted from either sample type. The chain employs TRBV7-2 and TRBJ1-5; TRBD1 might be the D gene, on 5 matching bases. The TCR comes from a man between 70 and 80 years old with acute or convalescent COVID-19. Material: peripheral blood. This receptor carries the CDR3 CASSLDGGGSNQPQHF. The nucleotide sequence reads TGTGCCAGCAGCTTAGACGGGGGGGGAAGCAATCAGCCCCAGCATTTT.